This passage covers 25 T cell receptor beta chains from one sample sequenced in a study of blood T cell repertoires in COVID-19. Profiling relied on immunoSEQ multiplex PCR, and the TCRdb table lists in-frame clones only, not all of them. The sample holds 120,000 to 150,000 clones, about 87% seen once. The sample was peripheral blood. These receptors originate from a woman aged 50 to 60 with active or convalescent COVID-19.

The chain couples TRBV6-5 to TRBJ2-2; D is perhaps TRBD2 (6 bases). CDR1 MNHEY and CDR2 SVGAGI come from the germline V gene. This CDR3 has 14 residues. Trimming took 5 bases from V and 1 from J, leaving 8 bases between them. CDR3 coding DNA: TGTGCCAGCAGTCACGGGGGGAACACCGGGGAGCTGTTTTTT. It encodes CASSHGGNTGELFF.

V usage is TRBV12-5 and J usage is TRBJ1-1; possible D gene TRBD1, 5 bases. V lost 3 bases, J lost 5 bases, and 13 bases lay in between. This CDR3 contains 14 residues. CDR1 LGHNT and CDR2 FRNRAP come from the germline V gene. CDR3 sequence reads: CASGFPQGYTEAFF. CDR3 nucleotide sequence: TGTGCTAGTGGTTTCCCTCAGGGTTATACTGAAGCTTTCTTT.

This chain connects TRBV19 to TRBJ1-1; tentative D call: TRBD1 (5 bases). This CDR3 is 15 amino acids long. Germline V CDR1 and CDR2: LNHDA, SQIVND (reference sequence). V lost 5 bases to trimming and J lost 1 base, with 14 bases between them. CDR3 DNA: TGTGCCAGTAGTTTCGAGTGGGGCAGGAACACTGAAGCTTTCTTT. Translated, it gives CASSFEWGRNTEAFF.

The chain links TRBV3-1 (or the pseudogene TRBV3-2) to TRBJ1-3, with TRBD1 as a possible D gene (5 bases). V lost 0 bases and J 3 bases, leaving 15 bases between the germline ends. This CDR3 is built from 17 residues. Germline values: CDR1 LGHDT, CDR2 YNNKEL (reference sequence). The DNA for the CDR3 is TGTGCCAGCAGCCAAGATCACGCCGGCAGGGTTGGAAACACCATATATTTT. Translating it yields CASSQDHAGRVGNTIYF.

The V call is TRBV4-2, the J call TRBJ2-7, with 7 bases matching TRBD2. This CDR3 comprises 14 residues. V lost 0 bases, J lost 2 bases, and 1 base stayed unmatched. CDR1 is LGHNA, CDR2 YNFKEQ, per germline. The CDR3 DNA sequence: TGTGCCAGCAGCCAAGACGCGGGGGCCTACGAGCAGTACTTC. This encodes CASSQDAGAYEQYF.

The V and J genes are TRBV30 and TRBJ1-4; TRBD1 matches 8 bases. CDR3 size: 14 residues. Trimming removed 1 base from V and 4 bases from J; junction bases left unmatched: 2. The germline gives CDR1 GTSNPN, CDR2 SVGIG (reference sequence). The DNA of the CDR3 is TGTGCCTGGAGTGGGGACAGGCTTAATGAAAAACTGTTTTTT. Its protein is CAWSGDRLNEKLFF.

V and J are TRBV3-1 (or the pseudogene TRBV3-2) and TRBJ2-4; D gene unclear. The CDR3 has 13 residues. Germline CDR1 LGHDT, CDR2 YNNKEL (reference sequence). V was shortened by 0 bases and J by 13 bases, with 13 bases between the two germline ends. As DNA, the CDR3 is TGTGCCAGCAGCCAAGATGAGGTTTACCCACAGTACTTC. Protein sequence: CASSQDEVYPQYF.

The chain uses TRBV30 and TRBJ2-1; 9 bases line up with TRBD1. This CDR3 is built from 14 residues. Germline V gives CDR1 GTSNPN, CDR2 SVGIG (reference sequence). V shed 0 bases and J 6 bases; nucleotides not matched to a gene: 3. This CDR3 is CAWSVTGGRNEQFF. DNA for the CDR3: TGTGCCTGGAGTGTAACAGGGGGCCGCAATGAGCAGTTCTTC.

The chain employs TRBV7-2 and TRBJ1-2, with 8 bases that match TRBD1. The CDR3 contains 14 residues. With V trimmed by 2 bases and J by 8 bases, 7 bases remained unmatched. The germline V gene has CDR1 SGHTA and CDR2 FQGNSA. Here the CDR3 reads CASSLIPGQGGYTF. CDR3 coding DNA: TGTGCCAGCAGCTTAATTCCAGGACAGGGAGGCTACACCTTC.

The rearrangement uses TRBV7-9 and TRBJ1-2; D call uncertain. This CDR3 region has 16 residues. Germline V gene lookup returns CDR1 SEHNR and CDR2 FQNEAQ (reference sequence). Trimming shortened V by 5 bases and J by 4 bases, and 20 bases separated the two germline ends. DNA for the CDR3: TGTGCCAGCAGCGGCAACTCTAAGGGAGTTGGCTATGGCTACACCTTC. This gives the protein CASSGNSKGVGYGYTF.

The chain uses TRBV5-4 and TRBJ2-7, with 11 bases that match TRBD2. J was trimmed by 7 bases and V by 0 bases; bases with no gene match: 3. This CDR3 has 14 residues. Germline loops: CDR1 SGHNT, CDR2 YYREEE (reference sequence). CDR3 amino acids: CASSLGLAGQEQYF. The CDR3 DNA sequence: TGTGCCAGCAGCTTGGGACTAGCGGGGCAAGAGCAGTACTTC.

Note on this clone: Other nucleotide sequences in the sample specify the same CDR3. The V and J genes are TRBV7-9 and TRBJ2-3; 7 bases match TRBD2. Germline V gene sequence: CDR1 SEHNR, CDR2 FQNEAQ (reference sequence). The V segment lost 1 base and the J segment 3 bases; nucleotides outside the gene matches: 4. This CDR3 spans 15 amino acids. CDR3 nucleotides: TGTGCCAGCAGCTTAGGGCTAGCGGATACAGATACGCAGTATTTT. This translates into CASSLGLADTDTQYF.

As DNA, the CDR3 is TGTGCCATCAACTCGGGGGACAGGGAACAGCCCCAGCATTTT. Its translation: CAINSGDREQPQHF. The genes are TRBV10-3 and TRBJ1-5; 9 bases match TRBD1. The CDR3 is 14 amino acids. After removal of 7 bases from V and 7 bases from J, the junction contained 8 bases not matched to a gene. The germline CDR1 and CDR2 sequences are ENHRY and SYGVKD.

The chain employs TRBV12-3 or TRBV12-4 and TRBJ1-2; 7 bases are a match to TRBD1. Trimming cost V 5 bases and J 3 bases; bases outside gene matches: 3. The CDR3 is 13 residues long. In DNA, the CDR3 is TGTGCCAGCAGTAGGGGGCTGGACTATGGCTACACCTTC. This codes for CASSRGLDYGYTF.

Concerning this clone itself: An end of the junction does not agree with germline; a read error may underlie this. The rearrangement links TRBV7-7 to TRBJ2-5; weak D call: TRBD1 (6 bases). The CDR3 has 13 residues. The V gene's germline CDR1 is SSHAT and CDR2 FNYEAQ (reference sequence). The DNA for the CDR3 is TGTGCTAGCAGCTGGGACATCCAAGAGACCCAGTACTTC. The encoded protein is CASSWDIQETQYF.

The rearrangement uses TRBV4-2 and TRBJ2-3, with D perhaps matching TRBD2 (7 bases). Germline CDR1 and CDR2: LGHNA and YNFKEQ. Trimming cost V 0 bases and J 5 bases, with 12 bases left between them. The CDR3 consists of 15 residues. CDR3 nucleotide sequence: TGTGCCAGCAGCCAAGAGGGGGGGCATGGAGATACGCAGTATTTT. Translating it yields CASSQEGGHGDTQYF.

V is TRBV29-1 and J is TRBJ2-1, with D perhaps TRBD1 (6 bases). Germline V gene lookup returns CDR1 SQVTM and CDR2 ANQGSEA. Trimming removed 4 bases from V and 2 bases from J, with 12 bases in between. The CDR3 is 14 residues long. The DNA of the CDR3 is TGCAGCGTTGTTTTGGGGGCCACCTACAATGAGCAGTTCTTC. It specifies CSVVLGATYNEQFF.

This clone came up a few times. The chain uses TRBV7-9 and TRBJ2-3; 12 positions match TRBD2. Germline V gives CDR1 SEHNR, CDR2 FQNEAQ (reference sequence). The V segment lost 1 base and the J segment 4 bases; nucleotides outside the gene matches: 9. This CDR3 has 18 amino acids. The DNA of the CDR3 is TGTGCCAGCAGCTTAGGGACCCTAGCGGGGGGGCCGTCAGATACGCAGTATTTT. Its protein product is CASSLGTLAGGPSDTQYF.

The CDR3 nucleotides read TGTGCCAGAGGATCACTCGGACAGACTCCCTACGAGCAGTACTTC. This sequence encodes CARGSLGQTPYEQYF. The rearrangement joins TRBV5-3 to TRBJ2-7, with D perhaps TRBD1 (6 bases). TRBV5-3 is known as an ORF, though its function is uncertain. The CDR3 sequence is 15 residues long. V was clipped by 7 bases and J by 2 bases, with 19 bases between them.

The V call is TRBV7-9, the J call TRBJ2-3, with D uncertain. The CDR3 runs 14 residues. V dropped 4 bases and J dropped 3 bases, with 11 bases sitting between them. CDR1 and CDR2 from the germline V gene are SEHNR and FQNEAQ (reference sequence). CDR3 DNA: TGTGCCAGCAGCTCCGAGTCTAGTACAGATACGCAGTATTTT. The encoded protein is CASSSESSTDTQYF. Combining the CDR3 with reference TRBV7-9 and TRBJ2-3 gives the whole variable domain DTGVSQNPRHKITKRGQNVTFRCDPISEHNRLYWYRQTLGQGPEFLTYFQNEAQLEKSRLLSDRFSAERPKGSFSTLEIQRTEQGDSAMYLCASSSESSTDTQYFGPGTRLTVL.

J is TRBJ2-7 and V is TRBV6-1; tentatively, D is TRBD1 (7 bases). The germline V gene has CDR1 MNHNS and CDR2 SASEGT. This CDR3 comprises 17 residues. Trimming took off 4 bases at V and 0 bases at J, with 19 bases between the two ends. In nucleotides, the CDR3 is TGTGCCAGCAGTGGAAGTTTGCTGCGGGACAGCTCCTACGAGCAGTACTTC. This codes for CASSGSLLRDSSYEQYF.

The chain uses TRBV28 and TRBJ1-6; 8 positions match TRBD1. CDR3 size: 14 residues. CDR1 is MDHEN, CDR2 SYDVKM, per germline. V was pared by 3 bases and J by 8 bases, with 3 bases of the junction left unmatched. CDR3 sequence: CASSFGRGHSPLHF. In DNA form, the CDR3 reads TGTGCCAGCAGTTTCGGCAGGGGGCATTCACCCCTCCACTTT.

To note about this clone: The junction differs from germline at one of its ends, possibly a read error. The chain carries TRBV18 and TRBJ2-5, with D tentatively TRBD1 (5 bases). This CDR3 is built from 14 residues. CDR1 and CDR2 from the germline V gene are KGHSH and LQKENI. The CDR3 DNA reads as TGTGCCAGCTCACTGGACATCGTCCAAGAGGCCCAGTACTTC. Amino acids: CASSLDIVQEAQYF. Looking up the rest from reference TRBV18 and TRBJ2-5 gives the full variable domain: NAGVMQNPRHLVRRRGQEARLRCSPMKGHSHVYWYRQLPEEGLKFMVYLQKENIIDESGMPKERFSAEFPKEGPSILRIQQVVRGDSAAYFCASSLDIVQEAQYFGPGTRLLVL.

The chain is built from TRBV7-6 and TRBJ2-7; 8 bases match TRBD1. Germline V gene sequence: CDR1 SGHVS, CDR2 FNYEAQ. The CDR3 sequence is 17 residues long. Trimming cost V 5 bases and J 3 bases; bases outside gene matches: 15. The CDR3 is CASSLNYRQGLSYEQYF. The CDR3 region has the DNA TGTGCCAGCAGCCTCAACTACCGACAGGGGTTAAGCTACGAGCAGTACTTC. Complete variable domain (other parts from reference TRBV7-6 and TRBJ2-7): GAGVSQSPRYKVTKRGQDVALRCDPISGHVSLYWYRQALGQGPEFLTYFNYEAQQDKSGLPNDRFSAERPEGSISTLTIQRTEQRDSAMYRCASSLNYRQGLSYEQYFGPGTRLTVT.

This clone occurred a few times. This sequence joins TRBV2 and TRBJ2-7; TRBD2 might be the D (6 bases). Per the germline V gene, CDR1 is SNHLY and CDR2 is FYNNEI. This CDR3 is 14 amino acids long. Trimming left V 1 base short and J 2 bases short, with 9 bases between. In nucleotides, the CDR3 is TGTGCCAGCAGTGAAGTCGGAGGGGCCTACGAGCAGTACTTC. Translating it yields CASSEVGGAYEQYF.